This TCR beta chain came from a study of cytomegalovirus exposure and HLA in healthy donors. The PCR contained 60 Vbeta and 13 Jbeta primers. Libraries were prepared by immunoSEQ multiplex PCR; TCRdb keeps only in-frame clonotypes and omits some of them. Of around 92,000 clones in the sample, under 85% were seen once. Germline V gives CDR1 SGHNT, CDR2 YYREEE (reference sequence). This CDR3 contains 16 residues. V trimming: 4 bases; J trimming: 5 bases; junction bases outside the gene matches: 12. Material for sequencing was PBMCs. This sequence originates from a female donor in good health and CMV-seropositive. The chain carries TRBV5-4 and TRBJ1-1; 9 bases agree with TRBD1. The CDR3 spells CASSPRPNRGRTEAFF. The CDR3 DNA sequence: TGTGCCAGCAGCCCGCGGCCAAACAGGGGGCGAACTGAAGCTTTCTTT.